This entry features one TCR beta chain sequence. Its antigen is still unknown. The source of the sample is a study of beta chain features in type 1 diabetes. The CDR3 runs to 15 residues. The V and J ends lost 4 bases and 0 bases respectively, with 10 bases between them. Per the germline V gene, CDR1 is SGHNT and CDR2 is YENEEA. The isolated RNA, all of it, was reverse transcribed, so expressed TCRB transcripts were what got sequenced. Repertoires were generated with immunoSEQ multiplex PCR, while TCRdb's copy carries only in-frame clones and drops some. The sample lists 400,000 to 450,000 clones, roughly 13% seen once, with approximately 0.035% in the top ten. Overall study findings and caveats: A definitive answer on HLA type influencing TCRB rearrangement was not reached here. PCR might favor shorter templates, but any such skew would affect patients and controls equally.

Sorting based on CD45RO/CCR7/CD25/CD127/CD95/CD27 separated CD4+ naive, central memory, regulatory and stem cell-like memory cells. The TCR comes from a man between 25 and 39 years old in good health. The chain uses TRBV11-3 and TRBJ2-1, with D uncertain. Sample: naive CD4+ T cells from blood. The CDR3 sequence is CASSSLSSSYNEQFF. CDR3 in DNA: TGTGCCAGCAGCTCGCTCAGTAGCTCCTACAATGAGCAGTTCTTC.